Below, 8 T cell receptor beta chains from the same sample are listed, as sequenced in a study of blood T cell repertoires in COVID-19. TCRdb keeps only in-frame clones here, not all; method: immunoSEQ multiplex PCR. Among more than 250,000 clones listed, roughly 87% were seen once. Material: peripheral blood. The source of these receptors is a man aged 45-65 years with active or convalescent COVID-19.

The chain couples TRBV5-6 to TRBJ2-7; maybe TRBD2 (6 bases). Looked up from germline, CDR1 is SGHDT and CDR2 is YYEEEE. Trimming left V 4 bases short and J 1 base short, with 15 bases between. The CDR3 consists of 15 residues. For the CDR3, the DNA is TGTGCCAGCAGCCCACTCGGGAGTCAGTCCTACGAGCAGTACTTC. The encoded protein is CASSPLGSQSYEQYF.

V usage is TRBV2 and J usage is TRBJ1-1; D not certain. The CDR3 loop spans 12 amino acids. CDR1 SNHLY and CDR2 FYNNEI come from the germline V gene. V was pared by 4 bases and J by 5 bases, with 8 bases between. CDR3 protein: CASSGGSTEAFF. CDR3 sequence (DNA): TGTGCCAGCAGTGGAGGGTCTACTGAAGCTTTCTTT.

V and J are TRBV3-1 (or the pseudogene TRBV3-2) and TRBJ2-5; D possibly corresponds to TRBD2 (5 bases). Germline V lookup: CDR1 LGHDT, CDR2 YNNKEL (reference sequence). The CDR3 covers 13 residues. The germline V and J ends were trimmed by 4 bases and 2 bases, with 8 bases remaining between them. The CDR3 DNA reads as TGTGCCAGCAGCCTCGGGATTCAAGAGACCCAGTACTTC. Amino acids: CASSLGIQETQYF.

This clone was detected once. The rearrangement uses TRBV6-2 or TRBV6-3 and TRBJ2-3; possibly TRBD2 for D (6 bases). This CDR3 contains 17 residues. V lost 2 bases and J 0 bases, leaving 15 bases between the germline ends. Looked up from germline, CDR1 is MNHEY and CDR2 is SVGEGT. The CDR3 protein is CASSYDVRRGSTDTQYF. CDR3 bases: TGTGCCAGCAGTTACGACGTTCGGCGGGGTAGCACAGATACGCAGTATTTT.

The rearrangement uses TRBV9 and TRBJ1-4; D perhaps matches TRBD1 (5 bases). Germline CDR1 and CDR2: SGDLS and YYNGEE. The CDR3 is made up of 17 amino acids. Trimming shortened V by 2 bases and J by 8 bases, and 22 bases separated the two germline ends. In nucleotides, the CDR3 is TGTGCCAGCAGCGTCCGAGGGGAGGCAGGGTTCGGGGAAAAACTGTTTTTT. This sequence encodes CASSVRGEAGFGEKLFF.

This chain connects TRBV5-4 to TRBJ2-1; 9 bases are a match to TRBD2. With V trimmed by 2 bases and J by 5 bases, 11 bases remained unmatched. Looked up from germline, CDR1 is SGHNT and CDR2 is YYREEE (reference sequence). CDR3 size: 17 residues. CDR3 in DNA: TGTGCCAGCAGCTTAGTAGCGGGAGCCCGCAAAAACAATGAGCAGTTCTTC. This gives the protein CASSLVAGARKNNEQFF.

The chain is built from TRBV29-1 and TRBJ1-3; 7 bases map to TRBD1. With V trimmed by 6 bases and J by 4 bases, 9 bases remained unmatched. This CDR3 comprises 14 residues. CDR1 is SQVTM and CDR2 is ANQGSEA in the germline V gene. In DNA form, the CDR3 reads TGCAGCGTAACGTGGGACAGTCACGGAAACACCATATATTTT. It specifies CSVTWDSHGNTIYF.

Only a few counts were recorded for this clone. The rearrangement links TRBV7-3 to TRBJ2-4; D perhaps matches TRBD1 (5 bases). The CDR3 has 13 residues. CDR1 is SGHTA and CDR2 is FQGTGA in the germline V gene. The germline V and J ends were trimmed by 4 bases and 7 bases, with 11 bases remaining between them. The CDR3 DNA reads TGTGCCAGCAGCTCAAACTCAGGGAACATTCAGTACTTC. Residues: CASSSNSGNIQYF.